This T cell receptor beta chain was captured by sequencing in a study of radiotherapy plus CTLA-4 blockade in lung cancer. Findings and caveats of the study: Among blood TCR repertoires after radiotherapy plus ipilimumab, tumor-derived clones expanded.

Ipilimumab CTLA-4 blockade and focal radiation were given to patients with chemo-refractory metastatic non-small-cell lung cancer. From germline, CDR1 is MNHEY and CDR2 SMNVEV (reference sequence). V was clipped by 4 bases and J by 0 bases, with 10 bases between them. The CDR3 has 15 amino acids. Assay: immunoSEQ multiplex PCR; the TCRdb copy retains only in-frame clones and omits some. The sample consists of around 72,000 clones, roughly 78% of them appearing once. Comment on this clone: Its antigen is unidentified.

The J gene is TRBJ1-3, the V gene TRBV27; no definite D call. This TCR was recovered from a human donor with non-small cell lung cancer who had a complete response to radiotherapy plus ipilimumab. The starting material was peripheral blood, obtained from a patient treated with radiotherapy plus ipilimumab. DNA of the CDR3: TGTGCCAGCAGTTCCGGAGGTTACTCTGGAAACACCATATATTTT. Translating it yields CASSSGGYSGNTIYF.